This T cell receptor beta chain was documented in a study of early T cells in non-severe SARS-CoV-2 infection. Trimming removed 4 bases from V and 4 bases from J, with 9 bases in between. The CDR3 is 12 amino acids. CDR1 and CDR2 from the germline V gene are SQVTM and ANQGSEA. TCRdb analysed the 5' RACE reads with MiXCR anew, one entry per CDR3 protein. Among some 29,000 distinct CDR3 sequences listed, 4.5% were seen once. This clonotype was found a few times. This chain joins TRBV29-1 and TRBJ2-3; D unclear. The source material was whole blood. The receptor was derived from an adult who was a healthcare worker with PCR-confirmed SARS-CoV-2 infection or an uninfected control (not recorded which). The CDR3 nucleotides are TGCAGCGTTGGGTGGGGTGCAGATACGCAGTATTTT. Translating gives CSVGWGADTQYF.